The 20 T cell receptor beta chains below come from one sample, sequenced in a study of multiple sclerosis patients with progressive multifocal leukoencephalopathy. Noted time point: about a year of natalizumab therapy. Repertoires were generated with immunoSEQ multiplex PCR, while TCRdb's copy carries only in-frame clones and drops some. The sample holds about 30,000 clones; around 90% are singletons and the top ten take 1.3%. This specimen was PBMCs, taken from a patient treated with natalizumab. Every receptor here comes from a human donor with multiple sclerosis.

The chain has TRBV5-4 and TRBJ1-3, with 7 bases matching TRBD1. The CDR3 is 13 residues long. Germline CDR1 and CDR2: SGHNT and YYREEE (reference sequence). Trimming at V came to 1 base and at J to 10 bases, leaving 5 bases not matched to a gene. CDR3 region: CASSLRGGLTIYF. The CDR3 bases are TGTGCCAGCAGCTTGAGAGGGGGCCTGACCATATATTTT.

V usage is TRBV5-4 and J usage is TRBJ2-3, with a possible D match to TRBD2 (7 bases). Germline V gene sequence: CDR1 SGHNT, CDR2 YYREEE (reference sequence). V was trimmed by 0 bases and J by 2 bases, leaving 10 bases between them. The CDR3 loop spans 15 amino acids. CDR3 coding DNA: TGTGCCAGCAGCTTGGTGGCGGGGGCCACAGATACGCAGTATTTT. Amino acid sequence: CASSLVAGATDTQYF.

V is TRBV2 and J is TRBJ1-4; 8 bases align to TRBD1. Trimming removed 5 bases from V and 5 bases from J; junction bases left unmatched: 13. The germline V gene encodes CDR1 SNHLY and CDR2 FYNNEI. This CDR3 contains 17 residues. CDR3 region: CASSLLPGTGSNEKLFF. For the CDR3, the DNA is TGTGCCAGCAGTCTACTACCCGGGACAGGATCGAATGAAAAACTGTTTTTT.

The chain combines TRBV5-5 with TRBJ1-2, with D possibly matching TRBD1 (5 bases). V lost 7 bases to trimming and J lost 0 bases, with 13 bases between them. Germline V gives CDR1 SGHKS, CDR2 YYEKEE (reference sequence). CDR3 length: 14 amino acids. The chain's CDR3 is CASGRQLANYGYTF. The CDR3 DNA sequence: TGTGCCAGCGGGAGACAGTTGGCTAACTATGGCTACACCTTC.

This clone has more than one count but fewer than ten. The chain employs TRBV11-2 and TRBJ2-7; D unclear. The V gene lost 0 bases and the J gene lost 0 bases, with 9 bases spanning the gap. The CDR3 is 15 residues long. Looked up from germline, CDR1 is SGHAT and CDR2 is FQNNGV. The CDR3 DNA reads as TGTGCCAGCAGCTTAGACAGCCTCCCCTCCTACGAGCAGTACTTC. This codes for CASSLDSLPSYEQYF.

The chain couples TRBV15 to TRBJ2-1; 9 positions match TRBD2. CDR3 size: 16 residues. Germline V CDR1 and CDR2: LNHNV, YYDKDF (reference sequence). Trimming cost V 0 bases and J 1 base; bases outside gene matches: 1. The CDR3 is CATSRDLAGSYNEQFF. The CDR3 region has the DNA TGTGCCACCAGCAGAGATCTAGCGGGGTCCTACAATGAGCAGTTCTTC.

As DNA, the CDR3 is TGCGCCAGCAGCCCCGAGTGGGAAGAGCAGTTCTTC. This encodes CASSPEWEEQFF. The chain recombines TRBV5-1 with TRBJ2-1; unclear D gene. The CDR3 contains 12 residues. Germline V lookup: CDR1 SGHRS, CDR2 YFSETQ. Trimming left V 4 bases short and J 10 bases short, with 12 bases between.

The CDR3 reads CASIMEEGPTEAFF. Here the CDR3 DNA reads TGTGCCAGCATAATGGAGGAGGGGCCCACTGAAGCTTTCTTT. The chain employs TRBV2 and TRBJ1-1; D is perhaps TRBD1 (5 bases). Germline loops: CDR1 SNHLY, CDR2 FYNNEI. The germline V and J ends were trimmed by 7 bases and 4 bases, with 16 bases remaining between them. This CDR3 has 14 residues.

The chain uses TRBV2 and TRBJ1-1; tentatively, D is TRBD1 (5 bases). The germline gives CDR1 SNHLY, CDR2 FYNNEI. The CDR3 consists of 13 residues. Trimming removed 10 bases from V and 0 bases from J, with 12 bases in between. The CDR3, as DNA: TGTGCCAAGCGGGGGACGGTGAACACTGAAGCTTTCTTT. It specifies CAKRGTVNTEAFF.

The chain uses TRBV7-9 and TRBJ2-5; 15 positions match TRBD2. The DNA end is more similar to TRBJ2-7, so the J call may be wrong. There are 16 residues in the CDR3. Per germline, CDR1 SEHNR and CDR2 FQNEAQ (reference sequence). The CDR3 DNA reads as TGTGCCAGCAGCTTTCGGACTAGCGGGGGGGCCTACGAGCAGTACTTC. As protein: CASSFRTSGGAYEQYF.

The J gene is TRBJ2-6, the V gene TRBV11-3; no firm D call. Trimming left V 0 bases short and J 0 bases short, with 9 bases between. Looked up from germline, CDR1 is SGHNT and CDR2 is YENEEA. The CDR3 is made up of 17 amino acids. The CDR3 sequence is CASSLDVAFSGANVLTF. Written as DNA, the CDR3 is TGTGCCAGCAGCTTAGATGTGGCCTTCTCTGGGGCCAACGTCCTGACTTTC.

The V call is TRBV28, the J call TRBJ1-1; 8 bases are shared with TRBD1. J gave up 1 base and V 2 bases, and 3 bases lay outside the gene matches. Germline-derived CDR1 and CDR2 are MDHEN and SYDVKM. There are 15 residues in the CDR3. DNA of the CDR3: TGTGCCAGCAGTTTAAGACAGGGGAGGAACACTGAAGCTTTCTTT. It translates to CASSLRQGRNTEAFF.

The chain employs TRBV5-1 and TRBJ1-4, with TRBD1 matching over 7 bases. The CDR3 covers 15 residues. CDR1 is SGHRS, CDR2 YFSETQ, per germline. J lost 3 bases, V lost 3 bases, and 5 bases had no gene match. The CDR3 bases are TGCGCCAGCAGCTCAGAGGGGACAGCTAATGAAAAACTGTTTTTT. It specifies CASSSEGTANEKLFF.

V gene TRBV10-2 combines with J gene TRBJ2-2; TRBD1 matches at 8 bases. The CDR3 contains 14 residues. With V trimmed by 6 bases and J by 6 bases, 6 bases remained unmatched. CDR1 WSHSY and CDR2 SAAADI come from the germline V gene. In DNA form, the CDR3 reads TGCGCCAGCAGGGAGGACAGGGTGGCCGGGGAGCTGTTTTTT. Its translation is CASREDRVAGELFF.

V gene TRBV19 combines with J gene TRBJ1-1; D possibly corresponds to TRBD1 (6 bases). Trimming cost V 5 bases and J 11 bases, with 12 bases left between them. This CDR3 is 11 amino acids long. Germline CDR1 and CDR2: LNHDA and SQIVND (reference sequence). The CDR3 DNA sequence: TGTGCCAGTAGTGTGGACAGAGAGGCTTTCTTT. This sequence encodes CASSVDREAFF.

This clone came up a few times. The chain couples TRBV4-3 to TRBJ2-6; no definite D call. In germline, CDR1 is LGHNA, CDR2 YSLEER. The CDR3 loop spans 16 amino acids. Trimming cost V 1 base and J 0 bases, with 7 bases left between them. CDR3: CASSQALLSGANVLTF. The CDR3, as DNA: TGCGCCAGCAGCCAAGCCCTTCTCTCTGGGGCCAACGTCCTGACTTTC.

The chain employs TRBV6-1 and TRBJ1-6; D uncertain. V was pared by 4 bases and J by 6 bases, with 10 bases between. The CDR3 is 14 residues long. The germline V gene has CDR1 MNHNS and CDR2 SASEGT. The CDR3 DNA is TGTGCCAGCAGTGGCTTAAACGTTAATTCACCCCTCCACTTT. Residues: CASSGLNVNSPLHF.

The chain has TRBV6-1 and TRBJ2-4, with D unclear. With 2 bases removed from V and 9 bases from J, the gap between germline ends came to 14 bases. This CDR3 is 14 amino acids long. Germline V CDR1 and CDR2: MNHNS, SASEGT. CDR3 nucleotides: TGTGCCAGCAGTGAAACTGACACCTCTACCATTCAGTACTTC. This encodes CASSETDTSTIQYF.

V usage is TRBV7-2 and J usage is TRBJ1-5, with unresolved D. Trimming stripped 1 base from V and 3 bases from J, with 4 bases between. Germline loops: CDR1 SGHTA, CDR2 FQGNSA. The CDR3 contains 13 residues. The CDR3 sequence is CASSLGPNQPQHF. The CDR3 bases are TGTGCCAGCAGCTTAGGCCCCAATCAGCCCCAGCATTTT.

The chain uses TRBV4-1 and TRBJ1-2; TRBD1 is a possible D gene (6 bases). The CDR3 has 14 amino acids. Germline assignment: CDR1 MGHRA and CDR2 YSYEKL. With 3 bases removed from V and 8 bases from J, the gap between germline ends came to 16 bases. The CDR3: CASSQGDRPRGYTF. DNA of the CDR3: TGCGCCAGCAGCCAGGGAGACAGGCCCCGGGGCTACACCTTC.